Below are 18 T cell receptor beta chains sequenced from a single sample in a study of blood T cell repertoires in COVID-19. Profiling relied on immunoSEQ multiplex PCR, and the TCRdb table lists in-frame clones only, not all of them. The data contain roughly 200,000 clones, 85% to 90% of them singletons. Sequenced sample: PBMCs or T cells enriched from blood (not recorded which). Source of these receptors: a man between 40 and 49 years old who had recovered from COVID-19.

J is TRBJ1-2 and V is TRBV30, with D possibly matching TRBD1 (6 bases). The CDR3 consists of 15 residues. Looked up from germline, CDR1 is GTSNPN and CDR2 is SVGIG (reference sequence). With 3 bases removed from V and 0 bases from J, the gap between germline ends came to 14 bases. The DNA for the CDR3 is TGTGCCTGGAGGTCCCCGGACAGCCCTAACTATGGCTACACCTTC. It translates to CAWRSPDSPNYGYTF. The variable domain in full, with the rest retrieved from reference TRBV30 and TRBJ1-2, is SQTIHQWPATLVQPVGSPLSLECTVEGTSNPNLYWYRQAAGRGLQLLFYSVGIGQISSEVPQNLSASRPQDRQFILSSKKLLLSDSGFYLCAWRSPDSPNYGYTFGSGTRLTVV.

The chain couples TRBV6-5 to TRBJ1-1, with a weak D call TRBD1 (5 bases). Germline CDR1 reads MNHEY; CDR2 reads SVGAGI. The V gene lost 7 bases and the J gene lost 4 bases, with 10 bases spanning the gap. CDR3 length: 12 residues. The CDR3 DNA sequence: TGTGCCAGCACGGAAAGGGGCACTGAAGCTTTCTTT. Residues: CASTERGTEAFF.

The rearrangement joins TRBV15 to TRBJ2-1, with 7 bases matching TRBD1. This CDR3 has 16 residues. V trimming: 3 bases; J trimming: 5 bases; junction bases outside the gene matches: 10. Germline V gene sequence: CDR1 LNHNV, CDR2 YYDKDF (reference sequence). DNA of the CDR3: TGTGCCACCAGCAGTGTGGGACAGCCTTCTAACAATGAGCAGTTCTTC. Encoded protein: CATSSVGQPSNNEQFF. The full variable domain, with the rest looked up from reference TRBV15 and TRBJ2-1, is DAMVIQNPRYQVTQFGKPVTLSCSQTLNHNVMYWYQQKSSQAPKLLFHYYDKDFNNEADTPDNFQSRRPNTSFCFLDIRSPGLGDTAMYLCATSSVGQPSNNEQFFGPGTRLTVL.

The chain carries TRBV7-9 and TRBJ1-6, with 12 bases matching TRBD1. The CDR3 runs to 15 residues. CDR1 and CDR2 from the germline V gene are SEHNR and FQNEAQ (reference sequence). The trim removed 1 base at V and 9 bases at J, leaving 1 base unmatched. The DNA for the CDR3 is TGTGCCAGCAGCTTAGGGGACAGGGGGCTTTCACCCCTCCACTTT. Translation: CASSLGDRGLSPLHF.

This sequence joins TRBV25-1 and TRBJ1-1, with D perhaps matching TRBD1 (6 bases). Germline lookup yields CDR1 MGHDK and CDR2 SYGVNS. This CDR3 has 13 amino acids. V dropped 4 bases and J dropped 3 bases, with 9 bases sitting between them. The DNA for the CDR3 is TGTGCCAGCAGTGGGGACACCCACACTGAAGCTTTCTTT. Protein sequence: CASSGDTHTEAFF.

The chain has TRBV27 and TRBJ1-2, with 10 bases aligning to TRBD1. With 5 bases clipped from V and 5 bases from J, the junction kept 11 bases outside the gene matches. The CDR3 has 16 residues. Per germline, CDR1 MNHEY and CDR2 SMNVEV (reference sequence). DNA of the CDR3: TGTGCCAGCAGTGGTCAAAAGGGACAGGGGATATATGGCTACACCTTC. Translating it yields CASSGQKGQGIYGYTF.

The rearrangement uses TRBV6-6 and TRBJ1-2, with 9 positions matching TRBD1. Germline V gives CDR1 MNHNY, CDR2 SVGAGI (reference sequence). The CDR3 length is 14 residues. V was pared by 5 bases and J by 5 bases, with 6 bases of the junction left unmatched. The CDR3 region has the DNA TGTGCCAGCAGTGTGGACAGGGGAAGGTATGGCTACACCTTC. This translates into CASSVDRGRYGYTF.

The genes are TRBV3-1 (or the pseudogene TRBV3-2) and TRBJ2-5; TRBD1 is a possible D gene (6 bases). The germline CDR1 and CDR2 sequences are LGHDT and YNNKEL (reference sequence). The CDR3 contains 15 residues. V was shortened by 0 bases and J by 1 base, with 9 bases between the two germline ends. CDR3 residues: CASSQDFRGQETQYF. CDR3 bases: TGTGCCAGCAGCCAAGATTTCAGGGGCCAAGAGACCCAGTACTTC.

The CDR3 sequence is CASRTDSAHYEQYF. The CDR3, as DNA: TGTGCCAGTAGGACGGACAGTGCCCACTACGAGCAGTACTTC. The chain uses TRBV19 and TRBJ2-7; the D gene is possibly TRBD1 (6 bases). Germline CDR1 and CDR2: LNHDA and SQIVND (reference sequence). The CDR3 consists of 14 residues. The ends were cut back, 6 bases at V and 3 bases at J, with 15 bases in the middle. The complete variable domain, with remaining parts taken from reference TRBV19 and TRBJ2-7, reads DGGITQSPKYLFRKEGQNVTLSCEQNLNHDAMYWYRQDPGQGLRLIYYSQIVNDFQKGDIAEGYSVSREKKESFPLTVTSAQKNPTAFYLCASRTDSAHYEQYFGPGTRLTVT.

The chain carries TRBV30 and TRBJ2-3; 11 bases agree with TRBD2. Germline-derived CDR1 and CDR2 are GTSNPN and SVGIG (reference sequence). The CDR3 covers 14 residues. Germline trimming cut 3 bases from V and 4 bases from J; bases unmatched to any gene: 3. The CDR3 is CAWRLAGAPDTQYF. The DNA of the CDR3 is TGTGCCTGGAGACTAGCGGGGGCTCCAGATACGCAGTATTTT.

The CDR3 sequence: CASSEGGPTDTQYF. In DNA, the CDR3 is TGTGCCAGCAGTGAAGGAGGCCCTACAGATACGCAGTATTTT. The chain carries TRBV6-4 and TRBJ2-3, with D possibly being TRBD2 (5 bases). The V end was cut by 3 bases, the J end by 3 bases, with 10 bases between. Germline V CDR1 and CDR2: MRHNA, SNTAGT. CDR3 length: 14 residues.

This clone was seen a few times. V and J are TRBV30 and TRBJ1-5; 7 nucleotides match TRBD1. The junction had 13 bases not matched to a gene; V was cut back by 3 bases and J by 5 bases. Germline-derived CDR1 and CDR2 are GTSNPN and SVGIG (reference sequence). CDR3 size: 16 residues. The CDR3 loop reads CAWRGKGGGVDQPQHF. CDR3 sequence (DNA): TGTGCCTGGAGGGGTAAAGGAGGGGGCGTCGATCAGCCCCAGCATTTT.

The chain uses TRBV25-1 and TRBJ2-7; 10 nucleotides agree with TRBD1. Germline CDR1 reads MGHDK; CDR2 reads SYGVNS. This CDR3 has 14 residues. The ends lost 3 bases at V and 5 bases at J; junction bases unmatched: 4. CDR3 bases: TGTGCCAGCAGTGAGGGGGACAGGGGTGACGAGCAGTACTTC. Encoded protein: CASSEGDRGDEQYF.

The chain links TRBV5-5 to TRBJ2-7, with D perhaps matching TRBD2 (5 bases). V lost 4 bases to trimming and J lost 3 bases, with 20 bases between them. This CDR3 spans 16 amino acids. Germline CDR1 SGHKS, CDR2 YYEKEE (reference sequence). For the CDR3, the DNA is TGTGCCAGCAGCGAGACCCCCCTCGGAGGAGTCTACGAGCAGTACTTC. It codes for CASSETPLGGVYEQYF.

The CDR3 loop reads CASSLSGTGNEKLFF. As DNA, the CDR3 is TGTGCCAGCAGCTTATCCGGGACAGGGAATGAAAAACTGTTTTTT. V is TRBV7-2 and J is TRBJ1-4, with 9 bases identical to TRBD1. The CDR3 is 15 residues long. Germline V lookup: CDR1 SGHTA, CDR2 FQGNSA. Trimming took 2 bases from V and 5 from J; bases not matched to a gene: 3.

This clone turned up a few times. The chain links TRBV18 to TRBJ1-3; 7 nucleotides agree with TRBD1. The CDR3 runs 15 residues. Looked up from germline, CDR1 is KGHSH and CDR2 is LQKENI. V lost 3 bases, J lost 4 bases, and 6 bases stayed unmatched. As DNA, the CDR3 is TGTGCCAGCTCACCGGGACAGACCTTCGGAAACACCATATATTTT. Its protein product is CASSPGQTFGNTIYF.

This clone came up once. The rearrangement uses TRBV24-1 and TRBJ2-2, with D possibly matching TRBD2 (6 bases). Germline CDR1 KGHDR, CDR2 SFDVKD. V lost 6 bases and J lost 4, with 14 bases in between. The CDR3 loop spans 15 amino acids. The CDR3 DNA follows: TGTGCCACCAGTCGGGGAATGGGGGGCACCGGGGAGCTGTTTTTT. Translating gives CATSRGMGGTGELFF.

The chain couples TRBV30 to TRBJ1-1; D might be TRBD1 (5 bases). This CDR3 has 14 residues. The ends were cut back, 3 bases at V and 1 base at J, with 12 bases in the middle. Germline loops: CDR1 GTSNPN, CDR2 SVGIG (reference sequence). As DNA, the CDR3 is TGTGCCTGGAGGCGTGGACACCCGAACACTGAAGCTTTCTTT. Protein: CAWRRGHPNTEAFF.